The clone carrying this T cell receptor beta chain was picked up many times. Its antigen is as yet unknown. V lost 1 base and J lost 7; bases outside the gene matches: 8. There are 15 residues in the CDR3. CDR1 is SEHNR, CDR2 FQNEAQ, per germline (reference sequence). These data originate in a study of T cell repertoires in cytomegalovirus infection. Across the whole study: Indications of both CMV infection and matching HLA type were provided by public TCR beta signatures.

Study-level results: The ex vivo response showed dominance by HLA-C-restricted CMV-specific TCR beta clonotypes. Carriers of CMV and the relevant HLA type were discriminated by public TCR beta frequency.

TCRdb re-called the reads with MiXCR, one entry per CDR3 protein. The table records about 260,000 distinct CDR3 sequences, about 13% of them present only once. The origin of this receptor is a human donor in good health (CMV status not recorded). Some clones in this sample may be carry-over from other donors' samples. The chain carries TRBV7-9 and TRBJ1-2; 8 bases align to TRBD1. The sample was PBMCs. This chain's CDR3 is CASSLGGQEARGYTF. DNA of the CDR3: TGTGCCAGCAGCTTAGGGGGACAGGAGGCTCGTGGCTACACCTTC.